This T cell receptor (beta chain) appears in the sequencing data of a study of blood T cell repertoires in COVID-19. About the study: COVID-19 samples collected from the United States, Italy and Spain covered acute and convalescent phases.

Authors' analysis steps: Nucleated cell counts were estimated from reference gene primer amplification. TCRdb's table, derived via immunoSEQ multiplex PCR, lists solely in-frame clones and lacks some. The DNA was the basis for D and trimming; V, J and clone size are from that table. The sample has around 230,000 clones; more than 80% are singletons. This clone was observed a handful of times. Ages ranged from roughly 18 to 100 years, with residence in 24 US areas. Germline V CDR1 and CDR2: SEHNR, FQNEAQ (reference sequence). V gave up 4 bases and J gave up 3 bases; unmatched junction bases: 9. This CDR3 contains 15 residues.

The sequence was obtained from a woman aged 40 to 50 with acute COVID-19. Sequenced material: PBMCs or T cells enriched from blood (not recorded which). The rearrangement joins TRBV7-9 to TRBJ2-7; 7 nucleotides align to TRBD1. In nucleotides, the CDR3 is TGTGCCAGCAGCTCCCAACCGGGACAGATCTACGAGCAGTACTTC. It encodes CASSSQPGQIYEQYF.